This T cell receptor beta chain was profiled in a study of OX40 agonist ivuxolimab in advanced cancers. For the study at large: Three patients responded partially, comprising one with hepatocellular carcinoma and two with cutaneous melanoma. Notes on the study in general: Clonal expansion from baseline to week 6 occurred in both CD4+ and CD8+ T cells. Expanded clones belonging to CD8+ T cells outnumbered, on average, those of CD4+.

The investigators sampled blood at baseline, at cycle 4 day 1, and at cycle 7 day 1. Of note for this clone: What it binds is not known.

CDR1 is SGDLS, CDR2 YYNGEE, per germline. The J segment lost 3 bases and the V segment lost 2 bases, leaving 4 bases of the junction unmatched. This CDR3 is 15 amino acids long. Method: immunoSEQ multiplex PCR; TCRdb's copy keeps in-frame clones and lacks some. The table records more than 60,000 clones, 89% of them present only once. This rearrangement joins TRBV9 to TRBJ2-2, with TRBD1 matching over 7 bases. The TCR originated in an adult with an advanced solid tumor such as melanoma, head and neck, liver or kidney cancer. This sample comprised CD4+ or CD8+ T cells sorted from blood, obtained in a trial of the OX40 agonist ivuxolimab. This CDR3 is CASSVSGTDTGELFF. The CDR3 DNA sequence: TGTGCCAGCAGCGTCTCCGGGACAGACACCGGGGAGCTGTTTTTT.